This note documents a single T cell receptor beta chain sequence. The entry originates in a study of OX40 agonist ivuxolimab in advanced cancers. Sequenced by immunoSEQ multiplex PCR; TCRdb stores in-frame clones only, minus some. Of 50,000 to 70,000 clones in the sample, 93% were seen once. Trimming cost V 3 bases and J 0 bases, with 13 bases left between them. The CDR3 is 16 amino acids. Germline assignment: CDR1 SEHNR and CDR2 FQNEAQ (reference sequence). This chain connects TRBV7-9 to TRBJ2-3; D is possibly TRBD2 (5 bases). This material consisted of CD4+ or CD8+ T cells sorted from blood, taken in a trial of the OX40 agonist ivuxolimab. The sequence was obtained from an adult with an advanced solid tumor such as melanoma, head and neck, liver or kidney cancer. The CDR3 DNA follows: TGTGCCAGCAGCTTTGACCCAGCGGCTAGCACAGATACGCAGTATTTT. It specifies CASSFDPAASTDTQYF. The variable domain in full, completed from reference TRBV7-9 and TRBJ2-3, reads DTGVSQNPRHKITKRGQNVTFRCDPISEHNRLYWYRQTLGQGPEFLTYFQNEAQLEKSRLLSDRFSAERPKGSFSTLEIQRTEQGDSAMYLCASSFDPAASTDTQYFGPGTRLTVL.